A selection of T cell receptor beta chains follows, all from one sample in a study of human T cells and chemical hapten exposure. TCRdb re-called the RACE reads through MiXCR, storing one row per CDR3 protein. Among some 31,000 distinct CDR3 sequences, around 5.5% were seen once, and the ten largest hold roughly 12%. The source material was whole blood. These receptors were obtained from a human donor in good health. Some clones in this sample may be carry-over from other donors' samples. The CDR3 runs from the conserved cysteine through the conserved F or W. D genes are given only for firm matches. Part of the rows lack a size; the others show once, few, many or a class for expanded clones.

CDR3: CASSPVTSARTGELFF
DNA: TGTGCCAGCAGCCCTGTGACTAGCGCTCGGACCGGGGAGCTGTTTTTT
size: .
D: TRBD2
J: TRBJ2-2
length: 16
V: TRBV7-6

CDR3: CASNLASGLQETQYF
DNA: TGTGCCAGCAACCTCGCTAGCGGCTTACAAGAGACCCAGTACTTC
size: many
D: TRBD2
J: TRBJ2-5
length: 15
V: TRBV7-2

CDR3: CASSLPGGRIHEQYF
DNA: TGTGCCAGCAGTTTACCGGGTGGACGGATCCACGAGCAGTACTTC
size: .
D: .
J: TRBJ2-7
length: 15
V: TRBV28

CDR3: CASSLEGLQPQHF
DNA: TGTGCCAGCAGTTTAGAGGGGCTCCAGCCCCAGCATTTT
size: .
D: .
J: TRBJ1-5
length: 13
V: TRBV12-3/TRBV12-4

CDR3: CASSPGGAGAGETQYF
DNA: TGCGCCAGCAGCCCTGGGGGAGCGGGGGCGGGAGAGACCCAGTACTTC
size: many
D: TRBD2
J: TRBJ2-5
length: 16
V: TRBV5-1

CDR3: CASSLSAQNLNTEAFF
DNA: TGTGCCAGCAGTTTATCAGCTCAGAATCTTAACACTGAAGCTTTCTTT
size: many
D: .
J: TRBJ1-1
length: 16
V: TRBV27

CDR3: CASSYGTGGEKLFF
DNA: TGTGCCAGCAGCTACGGGACAGGGGGTGAAAAACTGTTTTTT
size: many
D: TRBD1
J: TRBJ1-4
length: 14
V: TRBV5-5

CDR3: CASSIDGLEQYF
DNA: TGCGCCAGCAGCATTGACGGTCTGGAGCAGTACTTC
size: many
D: .
J: TRBJ2-7
length: 12
V: TRBV5-1

CDR3: CSARADPPVETEAFF
DNA: TGCAGTGCTAGAGCAGATCCTCCCGTGGAGACTGAAGCTTTCTTT
size: many
D: .
J: TRBJ1-1
length: 15
V: TRBV20-1

CDR3: CSARSSKPQYF
DNA: TGCAGTGCTAGGTCTTCGAAGCCCCAGTACTTC
size: many
D: .
J: TRBJ2-5
length: 11
V: TRBV20-1